This T cell receptor beta chain was profiled in a study of blood T cell repertoires in COVID-19. In the study overall: Sites across the United States, Italy and Spain contributed samples from acute and convalescent COVID-19.

Authors' data handling: Nucleated cell number was recorded as an estimate derived from reference gene primer amplification. The repertoire was sequenced with immunoSEQ multiplex PCR; TCRdb's copy has only in-frame clones and lacks some. V and J calls plus clone size are reproduced from that table; the DNA served to infer D and trimming. The table records about 150,000 clones, roughly 90% of them present only once. Sequences were obtained from peripheral blood. The receptor comes from a human donor in a cohort sampled during active COVID-19.

CDR3 DNA: TGTGCCAGCAGCTTAAAACCCGACAGGGACAACTATGGCTACACCTTC. It codes for CASSLKPDRDNYGYTF. The gene calls are TRBV7-3 and TRBJ1-2; TRBD1 agrees at 7 bases. V lost 1 base to trimming and J lost 2 bases; unmatched junction nucleotides: 7. The germline CDR1 and CDR2 sequences are SGHTA and FQGTGA. This CDR3 contains 16 residues.